Listed below are T cell receptor beta chains from one sample, sequenced in a study of blood T cell repertoires in COVID-19. Some clones are missing from TCRdb's copy, which holds only in-frame ones; the method was immunoSEQ multiplex PCR. The table records 85,000 to 110,000 clones, 70% to 90% of them present only once. The sample taken for sequencing was peripheral blood. All receptors come from a man between 45 and 60 years old in a cohort sampled during active COVID-19. Each CDR3 is given with its conserved first and last residue. The D gene is left open where the match is weak. For some rows the clone size is stated as once, few or many, or as a class when expanded; others skip it.

D gene: TRBD1
J gene: TRBJ2-6
clone size: NA
V gene: TRBV3-1/TRBV3-2
CDR3 DNA: TGTGCCAGCAGCCCAGGACAGGGGGTTTCTGGGGCCAACGTCCTGACTTTC
CDR3 protein: CASSPGQGVSGANVLTF

D gene: NA
J gene: TRBJ2-3
clone size: NA
V gene: TRBV27
CDR3 DNA: TGTGCCAGCGCTAAGCACGTGGATACGCAGTATTTT
CDR3 protein: CASAKHVDTQYF

D gene: TRBD1
J gene: TRBJ1-1
clone size: NA
V gene: TRBV7-2
CDR3 DNA: TGTGCCAGCAGCCCGACAGGGGAAAGAGGAAACACTGAAGCTTTCTTT
CDR3 protein: CASSPTGERGNTEAFF

D gene: TRBD2
J gene: TRBJ2-5
clone size: NA
V gene: TRBV11-3
CDR3 DNA: TGTGCCAGCAGCTTAGACGGGACTAGCGGCTGGGAGACCCAGTACTTC
CDR3 protein: CASSLDGTSGWETQYF

D gene: NA
J gene: TRBJ1-2
clone size: NA
V gene: TRBV9
CDR3 DNA: TGTGCCAGCAGCGTAGAGCTTTTTTCTAACTATGGCTACACCTTC
CDR3 protein: CASSVELFSNYGYTF

D gene: TRBD2
J gene: TRBJ2-3
clone size: once
V gene: TRBV2
CDR3 DNA: TGTGCCAGCAGTGCAGAGGTAGCGGGGCTCGGTGATACGCAGTATTTT
CDR3 protein: CASSAEVAGLGDTQYF

D gene: NA
J gene: TRBJ1-1
clone size: NA
V gene: TRBV9
CDR3 DNA: TGTGCCAGCAGCGGGGCGAACACTGAAGCTTTCTTT
CDR3 protein: CASSGANTEAFF

D gene: TRBD1
J gene: TRBJ2-5
clone size: NA
V gene: TRBV25-1
CDR3 DNA: TGTGCCAGCTCGCGGACAGGGGGCGCGGAGACCCAGTACTTC
CDR3 protein: CASSRTGGAETQYF

D gene: NA
J gene: TRBJ2-4
clone size: once
V gene: TRBV11-2
CDR3 DNA: TGTGCCAGCAGCTTCGGAGAAAACATTCAGTACTTC
CDR3 protein: CASSFGENIQYF

D gene: NA
J gene: TRBJ2-7
clone size: once
V gene: TRBV7-2
CDR3 DNA: TGTGCCAGCAGCTCGATCAGTGCCTACGAGCAGTACTTC
CDR3 protein: CASSSISAYEQYF

D gene: TRBD1
J gene: TRBJ2-7
clone size: NA
V gene: TRBV29-1
CDR3 DNA: TGCAGCGTCCGGACAGGGGTCGAGCAGTACTTC
CDR3 protein: CSVRTGVEQYF

D gene: NA
J gene: TRBJ2-2
clone size: NA
V gene: TRBV6-6
CDR3 DNA: TGTGCCAGCAGTTATCCCGGGACACCGCTCGGGGAGCTGTTTTTT
CDR3 protein: CASSYPGTPLGELFF

D gene: TRBD1
J gene: TRBJ1-5
clone size: few
V gene: TRBV6-1
CDR3 DNA: TGTGCCAGCAGCGAAGGACAGGGAGCAAGTCAGCCCCAGCATTTT
CDR3 protein: CASSEGQGASQPQHF

D gene: NA
J gene: TRBJ1-5
clone size: NA
V gene: TRBV1
CDR3 DNA: TGCACCAGCAGCCACGACAGGGGAAATCGTCAGCCCCAGCATTTT
CDR3 protein: CTSSHDRGNRQPQHF

D gene: TRBD2
J gene: TRBJ2-3
clone size: NA
V gene: TRBV2
CDR3 DNA: TGTGCCAGCAGCCAGGGACTAGCTTCCCGAGATACGCAGTATTTT
CDR3 protein: CASSQGLASRDTQYF

D gene: TRBD1
J gene: TRBJ2-1
clone size: NA
V gene: TRBV28
CDR3 DNA: TGTGCCAGCAGGTCACAGGGGAATGAGCAGTTCTTC
CDR3 protein: CASRSQGNEQFF

D gene: TRBD1
J gene: TRBJ1-1
clone size: once
V gene: TRBV18
CDR3 DNA: TGTGCCAGCTCACCGCCGGCGACAGGGTGGGACACTGAAGCTTTCTTT
CDR3 protein: CASSPPATGWDTEAFF

D gene: NA
J gene: TRBJ2-3
clone size: NA
V gene: TRBV3-1/TRBV3-2
CDR3 DNA: TGTGCCAGCAGCCAAGAAGGCGGCGGTACGCAGTATTTT
CDR3 protein: CASSQEGGGTQYF

D gene: NA
J gene: TRBJ2-1
clone size: NA
V gene: TRBV27
CDR3 DNA: TGTGCCAGCGGGGAGGCGAGCTCCTACAATGAGCAGTTCTTC
CDR3 protein: CASGEASSYNEQFF

D gene: TRBD2
J gene: TRBJ2-2
clone size: NA
V gene: TRBV24-1
CDR3 DNA: TGTGCCACCAGTGATCCGACTAGCGGGGGGAACACCGGGGAGCTGTTTTTT
CDR3 protein: CATSDPTSGGNTGELFF

D gene: TRBD2
J gene: TRBJ2-3
clone size: NA
V gene: TRBV9
CDR3 DNA: TGTGCCAGCAGCGCCCTGGCGGGGAGCGGGGGGGGAGATACGCAGTATTTT
CDR3 protein: CASSALAGSGGGDTQYF

D gene: NA
J gene: TRBJ2-3
clone size: NA
V gene: TRBV19
CDR3 DNA: TGTGCCAGTAGCCTATGGACAGCTAACACAGATACGCAGTATTTT
CDR3 protein: CASSLWTANTDTQYF

D gene: NA
J gene: TRBJ1-4
clone size: NA
V gene: TRBV4-2
CDR3 DNA: TGTGCCAGCAGCCAAGAGGGTAGGGGCAGGGTGTTTTTT
CDR3 protein: CASSQEGRGRVFF

D gene: NA
J gene: TRBJ1-2
clone size: NA
V gene: TRBV5-6
CDR3 DNA: TGTGCCAGCAGCTTGACGGGACAAGCAAACTATGGCTACACCTTC
CDR3 protein: CASSLTGQANYGYTF

D gene: NA
J gene: TRBJ1-2
clone size: NA
V gene: TRBV28
CDR3 DNA: TGTGCCAGCAGTTTATTGACGCGACAGGTATATGGCTACACCTTC
CDR3 protein: CASSLLTRQVYGYTF

D gene: NA
J gene: TRBJ1-5
clone size: NA
V gene: TRBV6-5
CDR3 DNA: TGTGCCAGCAGAAGCGACAGGAATAGCAATCAGCCCCAGCATTTT
CDR3 protein: CASRSDRNSNQPQHF

D gene: TRBD1
J gene: TRBJ1-6
clone size: NA
V gene: TRBV6-5
CDR3 DNA: TGTGCCGGTGCGACAGGGGCAAATTCACCCCTCCACTTT
CDR3 protein: CAGATGANSPLHF

D gene: NA
J gene: TRBJ2-5
clone size: NA
V gene: TRBV12-5
CDR3 DNA: TGTGCTAGTGGTCCCGAACGGGAGACCCAGTACTTC
CDR3 protein: CASGPERETQYF

D gene: TRBD2
J gene: TRBJ2-1
clone size: NA
V gene: TRBV6-1
CDR3 DNA: TGTGCCAGCAGTGTGGTACTAGCGGGGGTAGGAAATGAGCAGTTCTTC
CDR3 protein: CASSVVLAGVGNEQFF

D gene: NA
J gene: TRBJ2-1
clone size: NA
V gene: TRBV19
CDR3 DNA: TGTGCCAGTAGTATATTACAGGGATATGAGCAGTTCTTC
CDR3 protein: CASSILQGYEQFF

D gene: NA
J gene: TRBJ2-1
clone size: NA
V gene: TRBV9
CDR3 DNA: TGTGCCAGCAGCGTAGGGGCACCAGAATACAATGAGCAGTTCTTC
CDR3 protein: CASSVGAPEYNEQFF

D gene: NA
J gene: TRBJ1-2
clone size: NA
V gene: TRBV19
CDR3 DNA: TGTGCCAGTAGCAGGCTTACTAACTATGGCTACACCTTC
CDR3 protein: CASSRLTNYGYTF

D gene: NA
J gene: TRBJ2-2
clone size: NA
V gene: TRBV5-4
CDR3 DNA: TGTGCCAGCAGCTTGGAAGGGAGTCGGAACACCGGGGAGCTGTTTTTT
CDR3 protein: CASSLEGSRNTGELFF

D gene: NA
J gene: TRBJ2-1
clone size: NA
V gene: TRBV12-3/TRBV12-4
CDR3 DNA: TGTGCCAGCAGAAAGGGAGGTGAGCAGTTCTTC
CDR3 protein: CASRKGGEQFF

D gene: TRBD1
J gene: TRBJ2-7
clone size: NA
V gene: TRBV27
CDR3 DNA: TGTGCCAGCAGTCCCAACCCCGACAGGGCCTACGAGCAGTACTTC
CDR3 protein: CASSPNPDRAYEQYF

D gene: NA
J gene: TRBJ1-5
clone size: NA
V gene: TRBV28
CDR3 DNA: TGTGCCAGCAGGGAGGGGGGGAGGCCCCAGCATTTT
CDR3 protein: CASREGGRPQHF

D gene: NA
J gene: TRBJ2-3
clone size: NA
V gene: TRBV16
CDR3 DNA: TGTGCCAGCAGCCAATCACAGCTCACAGATACGCAGTATTTT
CDR3 protein: CASSQSQLTDTQYF

D gene: TRBD2
J gene: TRBJ2-3
clone size: NA
V gene: TRBV29-1
CDR3 DNA: TGCAGCGCTGAGGGACTAGCGGGGATAAGCACAGATACGCAGTATTTT
CDR3 protein: CSAEGLAGISTDTQYF

D gene: TRBD2
J gene: TRBJ2-1
clone size: NA
V gene: TRBV11-2
CDR3 DNA: TGTGCCAGCAGCTTAGAGCGGGGGAGATACAATGAGCAGTTCTTC
CDR3 protein: CASSLERGRYNEQFF

D gene: NA
J gene: TRBJ2-1
clone size: NA
V gene: TRBV10-3
CDR3 DNA: TGTGCCATCAGTGAGTCAGGGAGTGAGCAGTTCTTC
CDR3 protein: CAISESGSEQFF